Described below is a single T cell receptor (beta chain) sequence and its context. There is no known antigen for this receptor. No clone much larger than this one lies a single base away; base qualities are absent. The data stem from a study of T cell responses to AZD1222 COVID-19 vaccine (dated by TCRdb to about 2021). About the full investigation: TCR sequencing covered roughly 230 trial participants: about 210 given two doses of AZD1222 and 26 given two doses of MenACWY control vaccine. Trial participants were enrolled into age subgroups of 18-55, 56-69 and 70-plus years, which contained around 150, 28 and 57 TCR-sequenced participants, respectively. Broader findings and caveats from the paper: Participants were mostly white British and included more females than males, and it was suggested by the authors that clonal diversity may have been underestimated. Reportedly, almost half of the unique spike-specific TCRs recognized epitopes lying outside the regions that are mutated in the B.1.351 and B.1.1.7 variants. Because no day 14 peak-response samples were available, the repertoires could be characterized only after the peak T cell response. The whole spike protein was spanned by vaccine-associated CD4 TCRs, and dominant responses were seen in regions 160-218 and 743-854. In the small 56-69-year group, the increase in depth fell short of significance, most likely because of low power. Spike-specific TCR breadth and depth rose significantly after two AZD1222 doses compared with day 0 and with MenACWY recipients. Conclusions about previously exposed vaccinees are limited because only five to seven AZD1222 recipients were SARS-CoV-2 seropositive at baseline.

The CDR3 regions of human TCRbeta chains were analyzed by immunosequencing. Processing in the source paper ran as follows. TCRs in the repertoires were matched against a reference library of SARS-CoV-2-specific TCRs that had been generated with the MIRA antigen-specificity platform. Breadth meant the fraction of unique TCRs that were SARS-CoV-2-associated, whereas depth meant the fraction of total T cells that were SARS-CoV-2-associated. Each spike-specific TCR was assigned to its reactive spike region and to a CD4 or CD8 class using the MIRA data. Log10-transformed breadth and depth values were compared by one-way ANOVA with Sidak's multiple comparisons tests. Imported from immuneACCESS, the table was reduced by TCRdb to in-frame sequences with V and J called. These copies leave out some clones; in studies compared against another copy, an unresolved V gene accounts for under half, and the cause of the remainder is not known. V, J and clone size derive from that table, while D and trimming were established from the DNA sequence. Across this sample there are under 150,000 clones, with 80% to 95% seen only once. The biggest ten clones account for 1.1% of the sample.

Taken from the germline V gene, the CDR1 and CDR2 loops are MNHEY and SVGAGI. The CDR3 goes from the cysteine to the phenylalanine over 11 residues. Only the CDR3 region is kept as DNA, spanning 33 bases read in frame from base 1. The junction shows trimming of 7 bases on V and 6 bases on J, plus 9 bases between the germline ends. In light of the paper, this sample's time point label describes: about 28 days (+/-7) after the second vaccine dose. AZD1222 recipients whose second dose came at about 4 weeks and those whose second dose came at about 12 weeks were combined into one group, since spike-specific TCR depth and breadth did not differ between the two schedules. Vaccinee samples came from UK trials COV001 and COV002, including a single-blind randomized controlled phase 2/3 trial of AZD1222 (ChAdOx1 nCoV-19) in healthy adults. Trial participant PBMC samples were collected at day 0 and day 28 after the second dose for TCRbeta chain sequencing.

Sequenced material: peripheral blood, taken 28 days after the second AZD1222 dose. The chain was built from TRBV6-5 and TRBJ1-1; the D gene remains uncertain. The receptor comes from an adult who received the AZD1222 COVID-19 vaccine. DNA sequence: TGTGCCAGCAAAGAGCTATCTGAAGCTTTCTTT. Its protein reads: CASKELSEAFF.